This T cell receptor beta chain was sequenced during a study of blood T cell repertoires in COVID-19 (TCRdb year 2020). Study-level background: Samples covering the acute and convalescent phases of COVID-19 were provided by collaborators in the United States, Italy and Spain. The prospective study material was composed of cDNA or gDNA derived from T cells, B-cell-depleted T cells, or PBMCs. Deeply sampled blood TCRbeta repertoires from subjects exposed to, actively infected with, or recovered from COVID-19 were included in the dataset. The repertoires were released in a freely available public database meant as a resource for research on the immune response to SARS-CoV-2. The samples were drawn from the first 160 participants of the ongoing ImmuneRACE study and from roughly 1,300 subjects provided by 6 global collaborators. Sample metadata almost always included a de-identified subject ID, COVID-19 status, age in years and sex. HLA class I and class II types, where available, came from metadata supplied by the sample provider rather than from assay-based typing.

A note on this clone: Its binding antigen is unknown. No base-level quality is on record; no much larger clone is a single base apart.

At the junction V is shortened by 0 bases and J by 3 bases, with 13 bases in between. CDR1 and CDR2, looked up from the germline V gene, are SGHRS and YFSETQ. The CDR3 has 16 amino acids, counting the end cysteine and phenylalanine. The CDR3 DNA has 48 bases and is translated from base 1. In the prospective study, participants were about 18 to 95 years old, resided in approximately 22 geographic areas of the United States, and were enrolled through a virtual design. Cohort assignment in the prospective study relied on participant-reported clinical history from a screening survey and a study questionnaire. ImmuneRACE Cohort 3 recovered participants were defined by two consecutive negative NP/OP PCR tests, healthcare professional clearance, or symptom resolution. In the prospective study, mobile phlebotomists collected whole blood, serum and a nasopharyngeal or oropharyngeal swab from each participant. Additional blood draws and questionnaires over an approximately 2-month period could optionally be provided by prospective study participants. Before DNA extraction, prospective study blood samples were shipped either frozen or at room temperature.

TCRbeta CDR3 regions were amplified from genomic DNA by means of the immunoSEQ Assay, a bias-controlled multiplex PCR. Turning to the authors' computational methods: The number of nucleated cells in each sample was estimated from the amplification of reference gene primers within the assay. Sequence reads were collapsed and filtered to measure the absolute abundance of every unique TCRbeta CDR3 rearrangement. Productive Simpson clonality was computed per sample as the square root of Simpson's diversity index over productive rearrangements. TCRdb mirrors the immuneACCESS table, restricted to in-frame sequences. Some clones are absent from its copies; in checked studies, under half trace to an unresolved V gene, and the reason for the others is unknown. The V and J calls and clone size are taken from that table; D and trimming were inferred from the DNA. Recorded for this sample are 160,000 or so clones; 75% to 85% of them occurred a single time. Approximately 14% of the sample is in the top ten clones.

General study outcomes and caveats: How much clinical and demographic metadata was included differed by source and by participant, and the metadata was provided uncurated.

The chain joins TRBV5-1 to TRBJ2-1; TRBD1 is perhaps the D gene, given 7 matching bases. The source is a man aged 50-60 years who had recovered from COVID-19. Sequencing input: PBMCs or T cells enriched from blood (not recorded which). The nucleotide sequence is TGCGCCAGCAGCTTGGCCGGGAGACAGGGCTACAATGAGCAGTTCTTC. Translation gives CASSLAGRQGYNEQFF.